A single T cell receptor beta chain is shown here with its context. The antigen is not known. These data come from a study of blood T cells in healthy people across ages. Regarding the study as a whole: The fall in TCR beta diversity per million T cells was roughly linear with age. Naive T cell percentage and TCR beta diversity correlated strongly.

The V and J ends lost 7 bases and 0 bases respectively, with 16 bases between them. The CDR3 contains 14 residues. The germline CDR1 and CDR2 sequences are SQVTM and ANQGSEA. The authors ran a second PCR of about 6 to 11 cycles using a sample-barcoded 5' primer and a J-beta primer mix. TCRdb redid the calling of the 5' RACE reads with MiXCR, one entry per CDR3 protein. The repertoire holds about 940,000 distinct CDR3 sequences, with around 48% as singletons. Each sample used at least 6.5 million PBMCs. The clonotype was recovered from a man aged 25-45 years in good health. Specimen: blood. This chain connects TRBV29-1 to TRBJ2-7; D could derive from TRBD1 or TRBD2 (5 bases each). The chain's CDR3 is CSAMRGWSSYEQYF. Here the CDR3 DNA reads TGCAGCGCCATGAGGGGATGGTCCTCCTACGAGCAGTACTTC.